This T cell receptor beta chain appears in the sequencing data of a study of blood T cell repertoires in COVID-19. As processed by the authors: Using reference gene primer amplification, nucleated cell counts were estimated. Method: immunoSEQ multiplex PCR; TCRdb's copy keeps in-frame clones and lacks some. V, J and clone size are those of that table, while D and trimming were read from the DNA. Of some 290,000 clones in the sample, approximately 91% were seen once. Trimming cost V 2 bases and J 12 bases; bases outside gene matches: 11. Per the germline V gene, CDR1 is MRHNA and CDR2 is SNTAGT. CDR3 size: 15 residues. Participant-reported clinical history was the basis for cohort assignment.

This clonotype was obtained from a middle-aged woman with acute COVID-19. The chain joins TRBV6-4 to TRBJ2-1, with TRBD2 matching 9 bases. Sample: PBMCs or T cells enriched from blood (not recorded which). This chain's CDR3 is CASSDVASGAGSQFF. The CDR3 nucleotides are TGTGCCAGCAGTGACGTGGCTAGCGGGGCTGGGTCGCAGTTCTTC.